The clone carrying this TCR beta chain appeared a single time. These data are taken from a study of blood T cell repertoires in COVID-19. Study-wide background: PBMCs, B-cell-depleted T cells, or T cells provided the cDNA or gDNA that made up the material.

Sequencing was performed with immunoSEQ multiplex PCR; in TCRdb, only in-frame clones are kept and a portion is missing. The sample lists 100,000 to 150,000 clones, around three quarters seen once, with roughly 2% in the top ten. This CDR3 has 15 residues. Germline CDR1 is KGHSH and CDR2 is LQKENI. Trimming cost V 1 base and J 4 bases; bases outside gene matches: 4. This chain joins TRBV18 and TRBJ1-5, with 7 bases fitting TRBD1. The material sequenced was peripheral blood. This TCR came from a woman in her 70s with acute or convalescent COVID-19. DNA for the CDR3: TGTGCCAGCTCACCACAGGGACAGACAAATCAGCCCCAGCATTTT. The encoded protein is CASSPQGQTNQPQHF. The entire variable domain, with the rest obtained from reference TRBV18 and TRBJ1-5, is as follows: NAGVMQNPRHLVRRRGQEARLRCSPMKGHSHVYWYRQLPEEGLKFMVYLQKENIIDESGMPKERFSAEFPKEGPSILRIQQVVRGDSAAYFCASSPQGQTNQPQHFGDGTRLSIL.